The 6 T cell receptor beta chains listed next were all sequenced from one sample in a study of response to subunit inactivated influenza vaccine (dated by TCRdb to 2016 to 2019). Libraries were prepared through RT-PCR. The sequencer listed for this sample is Illumina HiSeq 2500. TCRdb reprocessed the public reads (quality trimming at Q25 with fastp, clone calling with MiXCR) and kept in-frame beta chains. Duplicate CDR3 protein sequences are folded into a single record with the most common DNA and genes. A total of about 500,000 distinct CDR3 sequences appear in this sample, about 7.2% of them only once. The ten top clones hold approximately 14% of the sample. The sample here was PBMCs from blood, taken 23 to 25 months after vaccination. The source of these receptors is a man between 50 and 69 years old who received an inactivated influenza vaccine. Donor details come from another sample of the same person, matched by shared clones.

This clonotype was recorded at least ten times. The chain joins TRBV20-1 to TRBJ2-2; the D is unclear. Trimming stripped 6 bases from V and 0 bases from J, with 11 bases between. CDR3 length: 14 residues. The germline V gene encodes CDR1 DFQATT and CDR2 SNEGSKA (reference sequence). The CDR3 nucleotides are TGCAGTGCCAGCCCTTCCTCGAACACCGGGGAGCTGTTTTTT. Translation gives CSASPSSNTGELFF.

This clonotype was counted ten times or more. The chain joins TRBV9 to TRBJ2-5; the D gene could be TRBD1 or TRBD2 (5 bases each). Trimming took off 4 bases at V and 2 bases at J, with 21 bases between the two ends. Per germline, CDR1 SGDLS and CDR2 YYNGEE. The CDR3 is 17 residues long. The CDR3 DNA reads TGTGCCAGCAGCACCCAAACGGGGACCCTCGGACAAGAGACCCAGTACTTC. It codes for CASSTQTGTLGQETQYF.

This clonotype was detected a few times. The rearrangement links TRBV7-9 to TRBJ1-1; perhaps TRBD1 as D (5 bases). Looked up from germline, CDR1 is SEHNR and CDR2 is FQNEAQ (reference sequence). CDR3 length: 14 residues. Trimming cost V 7 bases and J 5 bases, with 17 bases left between them. DNA of the CDR3: TGTGCCAGCAAGCAGGGAAACCTGGGGACTGAAGCTTTCTTT. It yields the protein CASKQGNLGTEAFF. The variable domain in full, with the rest retrieved from reference TRBV7-9 and TRBJ1-1, is DTGVSQNPRHKITKRGQNVTFRCDPISEHNRLYWYRQTLGQGPEFLTYFQNEAQLEKSRLLSDRFSAERPKGSFSTLEIQRTEQGDSAMYLCASKQGNLGTEAFFGQGTRLTVV.

This clonotype was counted many times. The J gene is TRBJ2-7, the V gene TRBV12-3 or TRBV12-4; D uncertain. This CDR3 spans 13 amino acids. V lost 2 bases and J lost 3, with 8 bases in between. The CDR3 sequence: CASSLTQSYEQYF. In DNA form, the CDR3 reads TGTGCCAGCAGTTTAACCCAGAGCTACGAGCAGTACTTC.

This clonotype was seen repeatedly, ten times or more. The V call is TRBV5-1, the J call TRBJ2-7; 10 bases match TRBD1. Germline trimming cut 0 bases from V and 2 bases from J; bases unmatched to any gene: 5. The CDR3 has 16 amino acids. Per the germline V gene, CDR1 is SGHRS and CDR2 is YFSETQ. CDR3 sequence: CASSLGTGGPAYEQYF. In DNA form, the CDR3 reads TGCGCCAGCAGCTTGGGGACAGGGGGACCCGCCTACGAGCAGTACTTC.

The genes are TRBV4-3 and TRBJ2-4; TRBD1 aligns across 9 bases. Germline CDR1 reads LGHNA; CDR2 reads YSLEER. There are 20 residues in the CDR3. V was pared by 1 base and J by 2 bases, with 15 bases of the junction left unmatched. The CDR3 region has the DNA TGCGCCAGCAGCCAAGGGGGGGAATTTTGGACAGGGGATCCCAAAAACATTCAGTACTTC. Protein sequence: CASSQGGEFWTGDPKNIQYF.